This TCR beta chain was recorded in a study of blood T cells in healthy people across ages. Per individual sample, total RNA of at least 6 micrograms was extracted. Alongside a J-beta primer mix, a sample-barcoded 5' primer served in a second PCR lasting 7 to 11 cycles. Using its own MiXCR run on the 5' RACE reads, TCRdb lists one record per CDR3 protein. The table has more than 450,000 distinct CDR3 sequences, over 25% seen once; the top ten hold 3.6%. This CDR3 contains 14 residues. The trim removed 7 bases at V and 1 base at J, leaving 6 bases unmatched. The same data also went into a second study, on T cells of mothers and their children.

The gene calls are TRBV12-3 or TRBV12-4 and TRBJ2-5, with 7 bases that match TRBD1. This receptor was obtained from a boy aged 2 to 9 in good health. Input material: blood. This CDR3 is CASILTGAQETQYF. CDR3 bases: TGTGCCAGCATCCTTACAGGGGCCCAAGAGACCCAGTACTTC.